The T cell receptor (beta chain) under discussion was sequenced for a study of shared clonotypes between healthy human individuals. As concerns this clone: Antigen specificity is unknown.

Study-level points and caveats: Tissues were not sampled, only blood, and their repertoires likely differ.

This CDR3 region has 13 residues. V was trimmed by 3 bases and J by 2 bases, leaving 10 bases between them. The germline V gene encodes CDR1 SQVTM and CDR2 ANQGSEA. Over several immunoSEQ plates, each subset's genomic DNA was distributed in even portions. Generated by immunoSEQ multiplex PCR, the TCRdb table keeps only in-frame clones and is missing some. Here the sample spans about 1.1 million clones, approximately 75% being singletons. The TCR comes from a man between 18 and 35 years old in good health. Some clones in this sample may be carry-over from other donors' samples. Sequencing was performed on memory CD4+ T cells from PBMCs. Subset here: CD45RA-negative fraction. The chain links TRBV29-1 to TRBJ2-5, with D possibly TRBD2 on 5 matching bases. The CDR3 loop reads CSVDPGGQETQYF. The CDR3, as DNA: TGCAGCGTTGATCCCGGAGGACAAGAGACCCAGTACTTC.